The 9 T cell receptor beta chains below all came from one sample that was sequenced in a study of Ad26.COV2.S vaccination and SARS-CoV-2 variants. Treatment denoted: roughly 20 received Ad26.COV2.S at low or high dose, single or two shots; 5 received placebo; per-sample allocation not given. Samples analyzed were those drawn on day 63 after the first vaccine or placebo injection. Profiling relied on immunoSEQ multiplex PCR, and the TCRdb table lists in-frame clones only, not all of them. Seen here are about 350,000 clones, roughly 84% observed once, and the top ten hold roughly 3.5%. The sequences come from peripheral blood, collected in a trial of Ad26.COV2.S vaccine versus placebo. All receptors come from a person aged 18-60 years who received the Ad26.COV2.S COVID-19 vaccine or a placebo.

The rearrangement joins TRBV28 to TRBJ1-5; D gene ambiguous. The ends were cut back, 3 bases at V and 0 bases at J, with 9 bases in the middle. CDR1 MDHEN and CDR2 SYDVKM come from the germline V gene. This CDR3 is 15 amino acids long. In DNA form, the CDR3 reads TGTGCCAGCAGTTTTTTGGGTTATAGCAATCAGCCCCAGCATTTT. Translating it yields CASSFLGYSNQPQHF.

The chain carries TRBV18 and TRBJ2-5; no clear D gene. Per germline, CDR1 KGHSH and CDR2 LQKENI. V lost 3 bases and J 2 bases, leaving 13 bases between the germline ends. This CDR3 is 15 amino acids long. The CDR3 DNA is TGTGCCAGCTCACCGATTGGCCCGCCACAAGAGACCCAGTACTTC. It encodes CASSPIGPPQETQYF.

CDR3 nucleotides: TGCGCCAGCAGCTTGATCCCCCCGACAGGGCAAGAGACCCAGTACTTC. Translated, it gives CASSLIPPTGQETQYF. V is TRBV5-1 and J is TRBJ2-5; 7 nucleotides agree with TRBD1. V lost 1 base, J lost 2 bases, and 8 bases stayed unmatched. Germline V gene data show CDR1 as SGHRS and CDR2 as YFSETQ. There are 16 residues in the CDR3.

J is TRBJ1-1 and V is TRBV7-9; 9 bases map to TRBD1. The trim removed 5 bases at V and 5 bases at J, leaving 6 bases unmatched. CDR1 is SEHNR and CDR2 is FQNEAQ in the germline V gene (reference sequence). The CDR3 sequence is 14 residues long. The CDR3, as DNA: TGTGCCAGCAGCCGACAGGGGGAGTTGACTGAAGCTTTCTTT. This codes for CASSRQGELTEAFF.

The chain couples TRBV6-2 or TRBV6-3 to TRBJ1-1; possible D gene TRBD1, 5 bases. V gave up 2 bases and J gave up 8 bases, with 9 bases separating them. The CDR3 spans 12 residues. Germline loops: CDR1 MNHEY, CDR2 SVGEGT. CDR3 nucleotides: TGTGCCAGCAGTTACCCGACAGTCGAAGCTTTCTTT. As protein: CASSYPTVEAFF.

The chain links TRBV28 to TRBJ1-5, with D tentatively TRBD1 (5 bases). Germline-derived CDR1 and CDR2 are MDHEN and SYDVKM. The V end was cut by 11 bases, the J end by 4 bases, with 12 bases between. This CDR3 region has 12 residues. CDR3 nucleotides: TGTGCCGGAGGAAGGGGTAATCAGCCCCAGCATTTT. It codes for CAGGRGNQPQHF.

The genes are TRBV7-6 and TRBJ2-5, with D tentatively TRBD2 (5 bases). This CDR3 comprises 13 residues. Trimming took 3 bases from V and 1 from J, leaving 6 bases between them. Per germline, CDR1 SGHVS and CDR2 FNYEAQ. This chain's CDR3 is CASSFGIQETQYF. DNA for the CDR3: TGTGCCAGCAGCTTCGGGATCCAAGAGACCCAGTACTTC.

This chain uses TRBV19 with TRBJ1-2; D possibly corresponds to TRBD1 (5 bases). V lost 6 bases and J lost 5, with 16 bases in between. Per germline, CDR1 LNHDA and CDR2 SQIVND (reference sequence). The CDR3 covers 14 residues. The DNA of the CDR3 is TGTGCCAGTAGGGCTAGAGGGGAATCGTATGGCTACACCTTC. It is translated as CASRARGESYGYTF.

The chain carries TRBV27 and TRBJ2-7; 7 bases align to TRBD2. Germline values: CDR1 MNHEY, CDR2 SMNVEV (reference sequence). The V gene end was trimmed by 1 base and the J gene end by 3 bases; junction bases not matched to a gene: 6. The CDR3 has 15 residues. CDR3: CASSLYLAEFYEQYF. The DNA of the CDR3 is TGTGCCAGCAGTTTATATCTAGCGGAATTCTACGAGCAGTACTTC.